The entry that follows covers one TCR beta chain sequence. Its antigen specificity is not known. No per-base quality is available; no much larger clone lies one base away. Using the deep immunoSEQ assay, TCR CDR3 regions were amplified from genomic DNA by multiplex PCR. Extracted genomic DNA from each cell subset was spread evenly across all wells of several immunoSEQ 96-well plates, with each plate serving as a replicate. For sorted subsets, roughly 190 ng of genomic DNA, equivalent to tens of thousands of T cell genomes, went into each replicate PCR. The purified libraries were quantified using a Qubit 3.0 fluorometer, sized with a Bioanalyzer 2100, and then quantified again using the KAPA Library Quantification kit. Every immunoSEQ 96-well plate was sequenced on a separate single-read 150-cycle Illumina NextSeq 550 flow cell. Concerning the study's data processing: Because the immunoSEQ output held only junctional sequences and lacked quality scores, the filtering could not match the filtering applied to full-length reads. To assign V/J genes and CDR3, sequences were annotated using PyIR, a Python wrapper for IgBLAST v1.9, with IMGT germline references. Reads were filtered out if the reads had weak V/J assignments (E-value above 1e-6), no CDR3, stop codons, out-of-frame junctions, or ambiguous translated residues. A V3J clonotype was defined by an identical inferred V gene, J gene, and CDR3 amino acid sequence. Percentage overlap between repertoires was calculated by dividing the number of shared unique clonotypes by the size of the smaller repertoire. Three approaches were used to assess repertoire richness: RTK rarefaction, the Chao1 estimator, and Recon v2.1 estimates of unobserved clonotypes. Generation probabilities for all TCRbeta clonotypes obtained by the gDNA method from a handful of donors were computed using OLGA. TCRdb carries this immuneACCESS record with in-frame sequences only. Its versions omit some clonotypes, under half of them owing to an unresolved V gene in the studies checked, with the rest unexplained. Clone size and the V and J calls come from that table; the DNA yielded D and trimming. Present in this sample are 1.5 million to 1.9 million clones, nearly 99% of which were seen just once. The ten largest clones capture roughly 0.45% of the sample.

The sample belongs to a study of shared clonotypes between healthy human individuals (dated by TCRdb to 2018 to 2021). In terms of the full investigation: A couple of women and a few men aged 18 to 49 years were included in the cohort. Per donor, three plates each were used for CD4 naive and CD4 memory, two for CD8 naive, and one for CD8 memory. The study deeply sequenced blood TCR repertoires of about 5 healthy adults to estimate repertoire size and the extent of clonotype sharing between individuals. To increase sequencing depth and limit assay-specific biases, different laboratories used diverse techniques to prepare libraries and sequence TCR repertoires. Per donor, leukapheresis produced somewhere between about 0.85 and 10 billion PBMCs.

Donors were healthy HIV-negative adults with no recently reported acute infections or vaccinations. Every donor was a Caucasian adult living in Nashville, Tennessee, USA. CD4+ T cells were enriched by magnetic negative selection; naive cells were then positively selected on CD45RA, and the negative fraction formed the memory subset. Blood was collected by leukapheresis, and PBMCs were isolated by Ficoll-Histopaque density gradient centrifugation and then cryopreserved in liquid nitrogen vapor phase. Analytical flow cytometry was used to check the purity and quantity of every magnetically sorted T cell population. Genomic DNA was isolated from each sorted fraction and quantified by UV absorbance on a Nanodrop 2000c. Broader findings and caveats from the paper: Larger estimated clonotype richness was generally found for naive subsets than for memory subsets. Sampling was limited to blood, and TCR repertoires in tissue likely differ from TCR repertoires in blood. Clonotypes shared by all four sorted-subset donors showed higher generation probabilities than non-shared clonotypes. Pairwise subsampling indicated that sequencing depth was expected to affect the degree of clonotype sharing among donors. Sharing across several donors was observed for around 5% of naive CD4, about 3.2% of naive CD8, 2.3% of memory CD4, and roughly 0.4% of memory CD8 clonotypes. The genetic and exposure-history diversity represented was limited by the small number of donors. Even with the large sequencing depth, rarefaction of the sorted-subset datasets indicated that sequencing was incomplete.

Compared with germline, V lacks 4 bases and J lacks 1 base; bases without a gene match: 4. The CDR3 has 15 amino acids, counting the end cysteine and phenylalanine. Left in the record is the CDR3 DNA by itself, 45 bases read in frame from the first base. The germline V gene specifies KGHSH as CDR1 and LQKENI as CDR2. The rearranged segments are TRBV18 and TRBJ2-7; the central 10 bases match TRBD1. This sequence originates from a man aged 25-40 years in good health. Material: naive CD4+ T cells sorted from blood. The sample's cell subset or site, from its label and the paper: CD45RA+ positively selected. The nucleotides are TGTGCCAGCTCACGGCCGGGACAGGGGTCCTACGAGCAGTACTTC. Protein translation: CASSRPGQGSYEQYF.